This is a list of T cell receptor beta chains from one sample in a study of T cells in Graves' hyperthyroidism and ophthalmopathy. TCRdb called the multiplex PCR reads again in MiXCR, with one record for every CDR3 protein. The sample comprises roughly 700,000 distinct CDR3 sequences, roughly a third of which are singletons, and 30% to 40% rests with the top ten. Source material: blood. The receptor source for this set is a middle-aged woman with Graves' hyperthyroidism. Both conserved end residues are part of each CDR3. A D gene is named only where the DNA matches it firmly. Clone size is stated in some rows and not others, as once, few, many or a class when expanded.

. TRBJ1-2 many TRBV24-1 CATSDTTLPPWGYTF TGTGCCACCAGTGATACCACGCTTCCCCCGTGGGGCTACACCTTC
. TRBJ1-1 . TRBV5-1 CASSNGQTTEAFF TGCGCCAGCAGCAATGGACAGACCACTGAAGCTTTCTTT
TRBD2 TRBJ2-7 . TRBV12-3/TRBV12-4 CASSLGAGGAIPLYEQYF TGTGCCAGCAGTTTAGGAGCGGGGGGGGCGATTCCCCTCTACGAGCAGTACTTC
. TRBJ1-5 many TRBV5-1 CASSLEGGSQPQHF TGCGCCAGCAGCTTGGAGGGGGGAAGTCAGCCCCAGCATTTT
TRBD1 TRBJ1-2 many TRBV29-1 CSDADRERHYGYTF TGCAGCGACGCGGACAGGGAGAGACACTATGGCTACACCTTC
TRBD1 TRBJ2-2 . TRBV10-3 CAIRGIRGDRDGELFF TGTGCCATCAGGGGGATTCGGGGGGACAGGGACGGGGAGCTGTTTTTT
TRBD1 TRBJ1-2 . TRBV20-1 CSARDRRQGDYGYTF TGCAGTGCTAGAGATCGTAGACAGGGGGATTATGGCTACACCTTC
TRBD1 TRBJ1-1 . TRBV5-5 CASSFRPGQGVMEAFF TGTGCCAGCAGCTTTCGCCCCGGACAGGGAGTGATGGAAGCTTTCTTT
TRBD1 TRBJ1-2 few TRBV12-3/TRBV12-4 CASSHGQGLSGYTF TGTGCCAGCAGCCATGGACAGGGGTTAAGTGGCTACACCTTC
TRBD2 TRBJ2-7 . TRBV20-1 CSARDGTSGGKSSYEQYF TGCAGTGCTAGAGATGGGACTAGCGGGGGCAAATCCTCCTACGAGCAGTACTTC
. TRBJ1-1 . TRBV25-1 CARDSEAFF TGTGCCAGGGATTCTGAAGCTTTCTTT
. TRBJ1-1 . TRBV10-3 CASRTSPFFRNLLNTEAFF TGTGCCAGCAGAACCTCACCTTTTTTTAGGAATCTCTTGAACACTGAAGCTTTCTTT
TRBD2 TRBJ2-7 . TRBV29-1 CSVRGLAGIEQYF TGCAGCGTTCGAGGGCTAGCGGGAATCGAGCAGTACTTC
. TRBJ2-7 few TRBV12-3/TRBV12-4 CASTREGAGQNF TGTGCCAGCACCCGCGAAGGGGCAGGGCAAAACTTC
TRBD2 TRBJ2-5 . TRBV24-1 CASSYSAQREVEETQYF TGTGCCAGCTCCTATAGCGCTCAGCGGGAGGTGGAAGAGACCCAGTACTTC
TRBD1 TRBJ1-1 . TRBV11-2 CASSLATGDTEAFF TGTGCCAGCAGCTTAGCCACAGGGGACACTGAAGCTTTCTTT
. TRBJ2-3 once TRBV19 CATRDGPSTDTQYF TGTGCCACGCGGGACGGACCAAGCACAGATACGCAGTATTTT